Sequencing of this TCR beta chain was carried out in a study of T-cell reconstitution after alpha-beta-depleted transplantation in children. This clonotype was seen repeatedly, ten times or more. As yet, its antigen is unknown. Study findings and constraints: T-cell counts and diversity at one year post-transplant came mainly from newly produced T cells. As was reported, about two months after transplant, alpha-beta T cells came from several hundred expanded graft clones.

Researchers prepared the TCRbeta library using unique molecular identifiers, the study reports. Each CDR3 protein is one row after TCRdb ran MiXCR on the PCR reads. In the table there are hundreds of thousands of distinct CDR3 sequences, over 10% of which are singletons. The receptor was isolated from a girl aged 2 to 10 with congenital amegakaryocytic thrombocytopenia, due to receive a stem cell transplant. The material was PBMCs, obtained before TCRalphabeta/CD19-depleted stem cell transplant.

The CDR3 DNA sequence: TGCAGTGCCGAAAGGGGGGTAGCGGGGACCGGGGAGCTGTTTTTT. It specifies CSAERGVAGTGELFF. The V and J genes are TRBV20-1 and TRBJ2-2; the match to TRBD2 covers 8 bases. The germline V gene has CDR1 DFQATT and CDR2 SNEGSKA (reference sequence). There are 15 residues in the CDR3. The ends lost 6 bases at V and 5 bases at J; junction bases unmatched: 11.